The present entry profiles one T cell receptor beta chain with its context. The data were taken from a study of T cell responses to AZD1222 COVID-19 vaccine. Study context: Second-dose intervals of approximately 4 or approximately 12 weeks were pooled.

Sequencing used immunoSEQ multiplex PCR; TCRdb keeps in-frame clones, though not all of them. The data show more than 150,000 clones, with roughly 88% seen just once and 0.4% to 0.5% held by the top ten. Germline assignment: CDR1 LNHDA and CDR2 SQIVND (reference sequence). Trimming removed 7 bases from V and 6 bases from J, with 10 bases in between. This CDR3 contains 12 residues. Source: peripheral blood, taken on day 0 of AZD1222 vaccination. This chain connects TRBV19 to TRBJ1-5, with a weak D call TRBD1 (6 bases). The clonotype was recovered from an adult in good health. DNA of the CDR3: TGTGCCAGTAAAGGGGGGAGTCAGCCCCAGCATTTT. Translation gives CASKGGSQPQHF.